This T cell receptor (beta chain) is from a study of CD8+ T cells in alopecia areata. Study-level background: Those treated were given oral tofacitinib at 5 to 10 mg twice daily. Overall study findings and caveats: With patients, TCR sharing proved less clear than in mice, a difference possibly related to HLA. While patients received tofacitinib, many expanded lesional clones remained present in scalp and blood.

Germline V gene lookup returns CDR1 SGHDN and CDR2 FVKESK. Trimming left V 4 bases short and J 11 bases short, with 12 bases between. CDR3 size: 13 residues. The treatment here: oral pan-JAK inhibitor, 5-10 mg twice daily. Peripheral blood and lesional scalp punch biopsies were taken from alopecia areata patients. Extracted RNA was reverse transcribed into cDNA, the sequencing template. The protocol was immunoSEQ multiplex PCR, while the TCRdb copy is restricted to in-frame clones and leaves out a portion. The data hold 200,000 or so clones, with about three fifths observed a single time. Of note for this clone: The antigen remains undetermined.

Here the sequenced sample was CD4+ T cells sorted from blood, taken at week 24, from a patient treated with tofacitinib. The J gene is TRBJ1-6, the V gene TRBV14; D unclear. The origin of this receptor is a human donor with alopecia areata. For the CDR3, the DNA is TGTGCCAGCAGCCGAGACCTTAAGGCACCCCTCCACTTT. Its protein product is CASSRDLKAPLHF.